This TCR beta chain is drawn from a study of post-analysis software for immune sequencing data. General study results and limits: A handful of TRBV segments appeared more often in patients than in controls, and TRBV5-6, TRBV5-1 and TRBV20-1 were among these.

This clonotype was recorded a few times. No antigen is known for it. V lost 1 base and J lost 5; bases outside the gene matches: 5. The CDR3 is 14 amino acids. From germline, CDR1 is MGHRA and CDR2 YSYEKL. The authors incorporated unique molecular identifiers into the TCR beta cDNA libraries. MiXCR, run by TCRdb on the PCR reads, gives a single entry per CDR3 protein. The table lists some 890,000 distinct CDR3 sequences, roughly half of them singletons. The sequencing sample was made of blood. This sequence joins TRBV4-1 and TRBJ2-7, with 7 nucleotides matching TRBD1. The sequence was collected from a girl between 10 and 17 years old with multiple sclerosis. The CDR3 sequence: CASSQVDRVHEQYF. DNA of the CDR3: TGCGCCAGCAGCCAAGTTGACAGGGTACACGAGCAGTACTTC.